This entry lists 14 T cell receptor beta chains sequenced from one sample in a study of cytomegalovirus exposure and HLA in healthy donors. PCR used 60 Vbeta primers and 13 Jbeta primers. Assay used: immunoSEQ multiplex PCR; TCRdb lists only in-frame clones, some missing. The sample yields 150,000 or so clones, approximately 75% seen once. The sample consisted of PBMCs. These receptors originate from a man aged 45 to 65 in good health and CMV-seropositive.

The rearrangement uses TRBV5-1 and TRBJ1-4; tentatively, D is TRBD1 (6 bases). V was shortened by 0 bases and J by 13 bases, with 16 bases between the two germline ends. The CDR3 is 14 amino acids. Germline values: CDR1 SGHRS, CDR2 YFSETQ. CDR3 bases: TGCGCCAGCAGCTTGGGGGCTCCGGGACAACTACTGTTTTTT. This codes for CASSLGAPGQLLFF.

This clone was observed a handful of times. The rearrangement uses TRBV5-4 and TRBJ1-3; 7 nucleotides match TRBD1. The V and J ends lost 3 bases and 4 bases, in that order; junction bases with no gene match: 4. CDR1 and CDR2 (germline): SGHNT, YYREEE (reference sequence). This CDR3 contains 14 residues. CDR3 loop: CASSYLTGGNTIYF. The CDR3 region has the DNA TGTGCCAGCAGCTACCTGACAGGGGGAAACACCATATATTTT.

This chain links TRBV5-8 with TRBJ1-2; D is ambiguous. The V and J ends lost 5 bases and 8 bases respectively, with 13 bases between them. The germline V gene has CDR1 SGHTS and CDR2 YDEGEE. The CDR3 runs to 12 residues. CDR3 region: CASRAALAGYTF. The DNA of the CDR3 is TGTGCCAGCAGGGCAGCGCTGGCGGGCTACACCTTC.

This clone was observed a handful of times. The chain has TRBV5-4 and TRBJ2-3; 7 bases line up with TRBD1. After removal of 0 bases from V and 8 bases from J, the junction contained 9 bases not matched to a gene. The CDR3 covers 15 residues. Germline CDR1 reads SGHNT; CDR2 reads YYREEE (reference sequence). CDR3 DNA: TGTGCCAGCAGCTTGGAAGGGGGCAACGGAGCTACGCAGTATTTT. This sequence encodes CASSLEGGNGATQYF.

The rearrangement uses TRBV19 and TRBJ2-3; D gene unclear. V was clipped by 10 bases and J by 3 bases, with 5 bases between them. CDR1 and CDR2 from the germline V gene are LNHDA and SQIVND (reference sequence). The CDR3 spans 10 residues. The CDR3 reads CATGTDTQYF. The DNA of the CDR3 is TGTGCCACCGGGACAGATACGCAGTATTTT.

The J gene is TRBJ1-2, the V gene TRBV9; TRBD1 agrees at 8 bases. Germline V CDR1 and CDR2: SGDLS, YYNGEE. This CDR3 comprises 12 residues. J was trimmed by 12 bases and V by 4 bases; bases with no gene match: 8. The CDR3: CASSQNGQGDTF. The CDR3, as DNA: TGTGCCAGCAGCCAAAATGGACAGGGTGACACCTTC.

This chain joins TRBV19 and TRBJ2-5; D remains ambiguous. Matching the DNA end better, TRBJ2-7 makes the J call doubtful. CDR3 size: 15 residues. Germline CDR1 and CDR2: LNHDA and SQIVND (reference sequence). The CDR3 nucleotides read TGTGCCAGTAGTCTTGTCGGCAGGAAGGCCCACGAGCAGTACTTC. Translation gives CASSLVGRKAHEQYF.

This chain uses TRBV15 with TRBJ1-5, with 10 bases fitting TRBD1. The CDR3 contains 14 residues. J gave up 7 bases and V 5 bases, and 5 bases lay outside the gene matches. Germline loops: CDR1 LNHNV, CDR2 YYDKDF (reference sequence). The CDR3 reads CATSRDRGRQPQHF. The CDR3 DNA follows: TGTGCCACCAGCCGGGACAGGGGAAGGCAGCCCCAGCATTTT. Combining the CDR3 with reference TRBV15 and TRBJ1-5 gives the whole variable domain DAMVIQNPRYQVTQFGKPVTLSCSQTLNHNVMYWYQQKSSQAPKLLFHYYDKDFNNEADTPDNFQSRRPNTSFCFLDIRSPGLGDTAMYLCATSRDRGRQPQHFGDGTRLSIL.

This clone showed up just a few times. The rearrangement links TRBV10-3 to TRBJ2-3; tentative D call: TRBD2 (5 bases). Trimming pared 0 bases from V and 4 bases from J, leaving 5 bases between. There are 13 residues in the CDR3. Looked up from germline, CDR1 is ENHRY and CDR2 is SYGVKD. The CDR3 DNA reads as TGTGCCATCAGTGAGTCGAGGGCAGATACGCAGTATTTT. It translates to CAISESRADTQYF.

This chain joins TRBV5-6 and TRBJ1-5; D gene unclear. The V gene lost 0 bases and the J gene lost 4 bases, with 5 bases spanning the gap. CDR1 and CDR2 (germline): SGHDT, YYEEEE. The length of the CDR3 is 13 residues. This CDR3 reads CASSLAENQPQHF. The CDR3 DNA follows: TGTGCCAGCAGCTTGGCAGAAAATCAGCCCCAGCATTTT.

V and J are TRBV9 and TRBJ1-3; tentative D call: TRBD1 (5 bases). The V gene's germline CDR1 is SGDLS and CDR2 YYNGEE. This CDR3 has 15 residues. Trimming removed 0 bases at V and 3 bases at J, with 10 bases between. The DNA for the CDR3 is TGTGCCAGCAGCGTAGGGGGACTCTATGGAAACACCATATATTTT. This codes for CASSVGGLYGNTIYF.

The chain employs TRBV2 and TRBJ1-2; 8 bases line up with TRBD1. CDR1 SNHLY and CDR2 FYNNEI come from the germline V gene. This CDR3 contains 14 residues. With V trimmed by 6 bases and J by 8 bases, 11 bases remained unmatched. The CDR3 protein is CASSATGTGNGYTF. CDR3 DNA: TGTGCCAGCAGCGCAACCGGGACAGGAAACGGCTACACCTTC.

The genes are TRBV6-5 and TRBJ2-4; weak D call: TRBD1 (6 bases). The germline V gene encodes CDR1 MNHEY and CDR2 SVGAGI. The CDR3 sequence is 15 residues long. V was pared by 5 bases and J by 3 bases, with 14 bases between. CDR3 DNA sequence: TGTGCCAGCAGTCCGCGGACAGTAGACAAAAACATTCAGTACTTC. Its protein product is CASSPRTVDKNIQYF.

This chain uses TRBV15 with TRBJ1-5; TRBD1 matches 9 bases. CDR3 length equals 16 residues. Germline CDR1 reads LNHNV; CDR2 reads YYDKDF (reference sequence). Trimming took 3 bases from V and 6 from J; bases not matched to a gene: 9. CDR3 protein: CATSSPHRGRVQPQHF. The CDR3 coding sequence is TGTGCCACCAGCAGTCCCCACAGGGGGCGGGTTCAGCCCCAGCATTTT.